The entry that follows covers one T cell receptor (beta chain) sequence. TCRdb's copy holds only in-frame clones and misses some; the assay was immunoSEQ multiplex PCR. The data show 300,000 to 400,000 clones, roughly 91% seen once. Regarding treatment: over 15 received Ad26.COV2.S at low or high dose, single or two shots; about 5 received placebo; per-sample allocation not given. At day 63 after the first vaccine or placebo injection, samples were drawn. An Ad26 vector carrying the Wuhan-strain SARS-CoV-2 spike served as the vaccine. Germline V gene lookup returns CDR1 LGHDT and CDR2 YNNKEL (reference sequence). Trimming removed 1 base from V and 1 base from J, with 7 bases in between. The CDR3 extends over 15 amino acids. This specimen belongs to a study of Ad26.COV2.S vaccination and SARS-CoV-2 variants.

The gene calls are TRBV3-1 (or the pseudogene TRBV3-2) and TRBJ1-4; weak D call: TRBD1 (5 bases). Specimen: peripheral blood, collected in a trial of Ad26.COV2.S vaccine versus placebo. This clonotype was obtained from a person between 18 and 65 years old who received the Ad26.COV2.S COVID-19 vaccine or a placebo. CDR3 sequence reads: CASSQGQLTNEKLFF. As DNA, the CDR3 is TGTGCCAGCAGCCAAGGACAGTTAACTAATGAAAAACTGTTTTTT.